This T cell receptor (beta chain) derives from a study of shared clonotypes between healthy human individuals. Overall study findings and caveats: The study sampled only blood, and tissue repertoires likely differ.

In the study's own analysis: ImmunoSEQ supplied junction-only sequences lacking quality scores, so filtering was different. The method was immunoSEQ multiplex PCR; TCRdb's version includes in-frame clones alone and lacks a portion of them. The DNA was the basis for D and trimming; V, J and clone size are from that table. The table includes fewer than 1.8 million clones, about 98.5% detected once. A word on this clone: Its antigen is currently unknown.

The sample comprised naive CD4+ T cells sorted from blood. This sample's subset: CD45RA+ positively selected. The sequence came from a man younger than 45 in good health.

CDR3 DNA: TGTGCCAGCAGCGCCCATCGAAGCGCAACTAATGAAAAACTGTTTTTT. Translating it yields CASSAHRSATNEKLFF. V is TRBV9 and J is TRBJ1-4; no clear D. CDR1 and CDR2 from the germline V gene are SGDLS and YYNGEE. The V and J ends lost 3 bases and 0 bases respectively, with 12 bases between them. The CDR3 is made up of 16 amino acids.